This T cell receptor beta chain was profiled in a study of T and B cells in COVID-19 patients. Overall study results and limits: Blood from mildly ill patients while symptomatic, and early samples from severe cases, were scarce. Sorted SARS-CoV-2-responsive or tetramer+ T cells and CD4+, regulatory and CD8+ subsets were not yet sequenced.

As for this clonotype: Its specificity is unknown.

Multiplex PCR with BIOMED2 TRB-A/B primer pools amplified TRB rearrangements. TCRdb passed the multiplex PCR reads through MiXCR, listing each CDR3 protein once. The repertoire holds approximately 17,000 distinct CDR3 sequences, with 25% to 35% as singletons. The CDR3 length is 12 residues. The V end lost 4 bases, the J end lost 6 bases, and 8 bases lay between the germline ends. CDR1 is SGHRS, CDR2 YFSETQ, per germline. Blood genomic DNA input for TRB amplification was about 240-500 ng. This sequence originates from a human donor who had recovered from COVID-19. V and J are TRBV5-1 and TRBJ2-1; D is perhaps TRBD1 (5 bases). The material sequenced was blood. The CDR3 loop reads CASSDSPNEQFF. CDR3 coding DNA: TGCGCCAGCAGCGACAGCCCCAATGAGCAGTTCTTC. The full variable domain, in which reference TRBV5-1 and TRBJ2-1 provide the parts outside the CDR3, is KAGVTQTPRYLIKTRGQQVTLSCSPISGHRSVSWYQQTPGQGLQFLFEYFSETQRNKGNFPGRFSGRQFSNSRSEMNVSTLELGDSALYLCASSDSPNEQFFGPGTRLTVL.